This T cell receptor beta chain was recorded in a study of pediatric ulcerative colitis. Study results and caveats: Acute severe colitis showed lower rectal diversity from clonal expansions. Compared with controls, ulcerative colitis showed greater blood-rectum clone sharing. No controls had the two rectal clonotypes shared by ulcerative colitis patients.

Concerning this clone itself: The target antigen is unknown.

Germline V gene data show CDR1 as SNHLY and CDR2 as FYNNEI. Trimming cost V 2 bases and J 5 bases, with 7 bases left between them. This CDR3 has 12 residues. Up to 500,000 reads were sequenced per sample. Produced via immunoSEQ multiplex PCR; TCRdb's table is partial and in-frame only. The sample has tens of thousands of clones; less than 90% are singletons. The sequence was collected from a boy between 10 and 17 years old with severe ulcerative colitis. Sequenced: blood. The chain joins TRBV2 to TRBJ2-7; D uncertain. The CDR3 reads CASSETVHEQYF. The DNA of the CDR3 is TGTGCCAGCAGTGAAACCGTTCACGAGCAGTACTTC.